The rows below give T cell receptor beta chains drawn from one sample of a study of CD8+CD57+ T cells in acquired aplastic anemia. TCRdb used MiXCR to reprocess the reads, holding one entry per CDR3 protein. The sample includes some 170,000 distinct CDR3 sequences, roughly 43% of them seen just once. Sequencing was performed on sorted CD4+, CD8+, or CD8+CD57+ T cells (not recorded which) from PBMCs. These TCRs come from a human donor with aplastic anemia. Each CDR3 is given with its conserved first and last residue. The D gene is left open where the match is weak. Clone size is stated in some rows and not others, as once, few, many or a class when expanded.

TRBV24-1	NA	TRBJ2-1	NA	TGTGCCACCAGTGATGTGCGAGACCTCCACAATGAGCAGTTCTTC	CATSDVRDLHNEQFF
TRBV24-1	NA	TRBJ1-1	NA	TGTGCCACCAGTGATTTAGGGGGTGAGGCTTTCTTT	CATSDLGGEAFF
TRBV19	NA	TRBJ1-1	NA	TGTGCCAGTAGTATAGGGCAAGTGAACACTGAAGCTTTCTTT	CASSIGQVNTEAFF
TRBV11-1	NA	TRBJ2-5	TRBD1	TGTGCCAGCAGCTTAGCGGGAAGGGGGCGCATGGAGGAGACCCAGTACTTC	CASSLAGRGRMEETQYF
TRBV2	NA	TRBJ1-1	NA	TGTGCCAGCAGCACAAGGGGGATCGACACTGAAGCTTTCTTT	CASSTRGIDTEAFF
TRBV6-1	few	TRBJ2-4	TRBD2	TGTGCCAGCAGCCCGGGACTAGCGGGGGGGCCTTTAAACATTCAGTACTTC	CASSPGLAGGPLNIQYF
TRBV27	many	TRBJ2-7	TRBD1	TGTGCCAGCACTCCCGGGACAGGGTTTACCACCTACGAGCAGTACTTC	CASTPGTGFTTYEQYF
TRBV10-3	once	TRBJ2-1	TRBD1	TGTGCGATCGGTGGGACAGGGACAGGTAATGAGCAGTTCTTC	CAIGGTGTGNEQFF
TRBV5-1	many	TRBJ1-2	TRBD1	TGCGCCAGCAGCTTGGCCGGGACAGGGTTGGACTATGGCTACACCTTC	CASSLAGTGLDYGYTF
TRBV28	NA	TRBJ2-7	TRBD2	TGTGCCAGCAGTCAAGCGGGAGGGCCGGCCTACGAGCAGTACTTC	CASSQAGGPAYEQYF
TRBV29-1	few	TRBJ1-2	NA	TGCAGCGTTGATAGGTCCTATGGCTACACCTTC	CSVDRSYGYTF
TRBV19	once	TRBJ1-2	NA	TGTGCCAGTAGTATACCAGGGACCTATGGCTACACCTTC	CASSIPGTYGYTF
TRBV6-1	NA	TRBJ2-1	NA	TGTGCCAGCACCACCACAGGTGCCCTAGTCAATGAGCAGTTCTTC	CASTTTGALVNEQFF
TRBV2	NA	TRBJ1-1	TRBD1	TGTGCCAGCAGACAGGGGTTTGAAGCTTTCTTT	CASRQGFEAFF
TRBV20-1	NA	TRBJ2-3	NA	TGCAGTGCTGGAGATGCGGGGCAGGGTTACACAGAGACGCAGTATTTT	CSAGDAGQGYTETQYF
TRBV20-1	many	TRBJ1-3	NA	TGCAGTGCTAGAGATGGACGGACCTCTGGAAACACCATATATTTT	CSARDGRTSGNTIYF
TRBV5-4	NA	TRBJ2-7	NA	TGTGCCAGCAGCTCACGGGGACGGGGGGCCTCCTACGAGCAGTACTTC	CASSSRGRGASYEQYF
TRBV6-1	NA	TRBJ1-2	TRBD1	TGTGCCAGCAGTGTTGCAGGGGGCTCGGCGAACTATGGCTACACCTTC	CASSVAGGSANYGYTF
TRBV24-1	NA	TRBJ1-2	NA	TGTGCCACCAGCCGGGGGATGGCCTATGGCTACACCTTC	CATSRGMAYGYTF
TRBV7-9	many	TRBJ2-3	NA	TGTGCCAGCAGCCTCCCTGCAACATCGGACTGGCTAGATACGCAGTATTTT	CASSLPATSDWLDTQYF
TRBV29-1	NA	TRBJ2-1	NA	TGCAGCGTTGTTGGGGGAAGCTCCTACAATGTGCAGTTCTTC	CSVVGGSSYNVQFF
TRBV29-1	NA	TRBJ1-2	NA	TGCAGCGTGGAAGGGTCCAACTATGGCTACACCTTC	CSVEGSNYGYTF
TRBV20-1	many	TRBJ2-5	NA	TGCAGTGCTGCCCAAGAGACCCAGTACTTC	CSAAQETQYF
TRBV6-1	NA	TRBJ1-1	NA	TGTGCCAGCGAAGGCGGCCAGAACACTGAAGCTCTCTTT	CASEGGQNTEALF
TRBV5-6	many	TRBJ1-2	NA	TGTGCCAGCAGACCCCGGGGGGGCATCTATGGCTACACCTTC	CASRPRGGIYGYTF
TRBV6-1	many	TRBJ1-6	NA	TGTGCCAGCAGTCCGACAGGCTCCTATAATTCACCCCTCCACTTT	CASSPTGSYNSPLHF
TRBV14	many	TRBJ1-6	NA	TGTGCCAGCAGCCCCCCAGGTGTCGGGGCTGGGTCACCCCTCCACTTT	CASSPPGVGAGSPLHF
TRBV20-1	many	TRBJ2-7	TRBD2	TGCAGTGCTAGAGGGAAAGCGGGGAGCTCCTACGAGCAGTACTTC	CSARGKAGSSYEQYF
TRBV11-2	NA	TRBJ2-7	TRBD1	TGTGCCAGCAGCTTAGGGACAAGGTGGACAGGGGGTGCCCCCGAGCAGTACTTC	CASSLGTRWTGGAPEQYF
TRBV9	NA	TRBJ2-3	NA	TGTGCCAGCAGCGTAGGAGGGGGGTATGGAGATACGCAGTATTTT	CASSVGGGYGDTQYF
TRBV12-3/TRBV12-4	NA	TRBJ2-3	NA	TGTGCCAGCAGCCAACGTCGGGATACGCAGTATTTT	CASSQRRDTQYF
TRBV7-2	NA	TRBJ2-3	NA	TGTGCCAGCAGCTTAAGAGGGGGGGCAGATACGCAGTATTTT	CASSLRGGADTQYF
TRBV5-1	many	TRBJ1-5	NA	TGCGCCAGCAGCTTACGAGGGTTTGATGATCAGCCCCAGCATTTT	CASSLRGFDDQPQHF
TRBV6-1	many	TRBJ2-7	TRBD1	TGTGCCAGCAGTCAGAACCGGGACAGGGTCTACGAGCAGTACTTC	CASSQNRDRVYEQYF
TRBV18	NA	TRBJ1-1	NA	TGTGCCAGCTCAGCGGGACACACTAACACTGAAGCTTTCTTT	CASSAGHTNTEAFF